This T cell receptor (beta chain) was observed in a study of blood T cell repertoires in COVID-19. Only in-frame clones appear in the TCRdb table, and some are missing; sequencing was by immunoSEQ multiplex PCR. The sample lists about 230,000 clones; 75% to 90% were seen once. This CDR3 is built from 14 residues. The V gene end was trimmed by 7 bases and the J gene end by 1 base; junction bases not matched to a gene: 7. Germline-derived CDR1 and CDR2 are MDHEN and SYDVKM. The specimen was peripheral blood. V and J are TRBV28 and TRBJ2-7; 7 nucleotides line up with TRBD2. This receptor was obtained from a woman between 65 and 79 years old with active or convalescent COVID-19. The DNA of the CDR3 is TGTGCCAGCAAAAGGCTAGCGGAGTCCTACGAGCAGTACTTC. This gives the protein CASKRLAESYEQYF. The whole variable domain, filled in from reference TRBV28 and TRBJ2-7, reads DVKVTQSSRYLVKRTGEKVFLECVQDMDHENMFWYRQDPGLGLRLIYFSYDVKMKEKGDIPEGYSVSREKKERFSLILESASTNQTSMYLCASKRLAESYEQYFGPGTRLTVT.